Listed here are 13 T cell receptor beta chains from one sample, sequenced in a study of shared clonotypes between healthy human individuals. Sequencing used immunoSEQ multiplex PCR; TCRdb keeps in-frame clones, though not all of them. The sample consists of some 1.5 million clones, 95% to 97% of them appearing once. The sequencing input was naive CD4+ T cells sorted from blood. Regarding subset: CD45RA+ positively selected. These receptors all stem from a young man in good health.

J is TRBJ1-4 and V is TRBV5-5; D unresolved. Germline-derived CDR1 and CDR2 are SGHKS and YYEKEE (reference sequence). Deletions cut 2 bases from V and 6 bases from J, with 20 bases between. The CDR3 is 17 residues long. In DNA, the CDR3 is TGTGCCAGCAGCTTTTCCGATCGACACCCGGGGTATGAAAAACTGTTTTTT. Protein: CASSFSDRHPGYEKLFF.

The rearrangement uses TRBV5-6 and TRBJ1-1; 9 positions match TRBD1. The CDR3 extends over 15 amino acids. The germline V gene has CDR1 SGHDT and CDR2 YYEEEE. Losses at the gene ends were 1 base for V and 5 bases for J; bases not matched to a gene: 6. This CDR3 is CASSLYGTGTTEAFF. The CDR3 DNA reads TGTGCCAGCAGCTTGTATGGGACAGGGACGACTGAAGCTTTCTTT.

The rearrangement links TRBV6-5 to TRBJ2-7; D gene ambiguous. The germline CDR1 and CDR2 sequences are MNHEY and SVGAGI. V was pared by 4 bases and J by 2 bases, with 15 bases between. This CDR3 has 15 amino acids. The CDR3, as DNA: TGTGCCAGCAGTTTGCAGGCAATGACAACCTACGAGCAGTACTTC. Translating it yields CASSLQAMTTYEQYF.

The rearrangement uses TRBV5-1 and TRBJ1-1; D possibly corresponds to TRBD1 (5 bases). Germline V lookup: CDR1 SGHRS, CDR2 YFSETQ. This CDR3 comprises 14 residues. Trimming cost V 4 bases and J 2 bases, with 12 bases left between them. The CDR3 loop reads CASSPLQVNTEAFF. CDR3 DNA sequence: TGCGCCAGCAGCCCGCTACAGGTAAACACTGAAGCTTTCTTT.

A note on this clone: This CDR3 is missing its conserved last phenylalanine or tryptophan, likely due to a read error. The limits of the CDR3 on the DNA are not certain, so only TCRdb's listed CDR3 is given. The chain links TRBV11-2 to TRBJ2-3. The germline V gene has CDR1 SGHAT and CDR2 FQNNGV. From its first to its last residue, the CDR3 has 10 amino acids. CDR3 residues: CASSLKIRFG.

V usage is TRBV2 and J usage is TRBJ2-1; maybe TRBD1 (6 bases). There are 16 residues in the CDR3. V was clipped by 8 bases and J by 3 bases, with 20 bases between them. Germline assignment: CDR1 SNHLY and CDR2 FYNNEI. CDR3 DNA: TGTGCCAGCGACAGGATGCCGTACAAAAACTACAATGAGCAGTTCTTC. It encodes CASDRMPYKNYNEQFF.

This sequence joins TRBV7-8 and TRBJ2-7; 7 positions match TRBD1. The CDR3 has 15 residues. Trimming removed 5 bases from V and 2 bases from J; junction bases left unmatched: 9. The V gene's germline CDR1 is SGHVS and CDR2 FQNEAQ. The CDR3 DNA is TGTGCCAGCAGCACCTACAGACAGGGAGCCTACGAGCAGTACTTC. Translation: CASSTYRQGAYEQYF.

V is TRBV6-5 and J is TRBJ1-1; TRBD1 agrees at 7 bases. CDR3 length: 16 amino acids. The germline V gene encodes CDR1 MNHEY and CDR2 SVGAGI. V gave up 2 bases and J gave up 1 base; unmatched junction bases: 7. The CDR3 loop reads CASSYGGRGTNTEAFF. The CDR3 nucleotides read TGTGCCAGCAGTTACGGTGGCAGGGGGACGAACACTGAAGCTTTCTTT.

This chain links TRBV19 with TRBJ2-3; D is unclear. CDR1 and CDR2 (germline): LNHDA, SQIVND (reference sequence). V lost 2 bases and J 4 bases, leaving 13 bases between the germline ends. CDR3 length equals 15 residues. The CDR3: CASSIRTIGADTQYF. CDR3 DNA sequence: TGTGCCAGTAGTATACGGACGATTGGTGCAGATACGCAGTATTTT.

The chain recombines TRBV27 with TRBJ2-1; 10 bases map to TRBD2. Losses at the gene ends were 2 bases for V and 8 bases for J; bases not matched to a gene: 3. CDR3 size: 14 residues. The germline gives CDR1 MNHEY, CDR2 SMNVEV (reference sequence). The CDR3 DNA follows: TGTGCCAGCAGTTTACTAGCGGGAGAAGATGAGCAGTTCTTC. It specifies CASSLLAGEDEQFF.

The chain is built from TRBV4-3 and TRBJ2-4; D could derive from TRBD1 or TRBD2 (5 bases each). Germline values: CDR1 LGHNA, CDR2 YSLEER. V was trimmed by 0 bases and J by 6 bases, leaving 24 bases between them. The CDR3 is 19 residues long. The CDR3 DNA follows: TGCGCCAGCAGCCAAGATTGGGCCCGAACCTCAGTGGGACGAAACATTCAGTACTTC. This sequence encodes CASSQDWARTSVGRNIQYF.

The chain uses TRBV9 and TRBJ2-1; TRBD2 is a possible D gene (6 bases). The CDR3 covers 18 residues. CDR1 is SGDLS and CDR2 is YYNGEE in the germline V gene. Trimming removed 0 bases from V and 2 bases from J, with 18 bases in between. The CDR3 protein is CASSVAHRLGSPYNEQFF. The CDR3, as DNA: TGTGCCAGCAGCGTAGCCCACAGACTAGGTAGTCCCTACAATGAGCAGTTCTTC.

This chain links TRBV9 with TRBJ2-7, with unresolved D. Germline V CDR1 and CDR2: SGDLS, YYNGEE. V was trimmed by 3 bases and J by 2 bases, leaving 15 bases between them. This CDR3 has 15 amino acids. The CDR3 sequence is CASSARSTSPYEQYF. The DNA of the CDR3 is TGTGCCAGCAGCGCCCGGTCGACAAGTCCCTACGAGCAGTACTTC.